The 17 T cell receptor beta chains listed next were all sequenced from one sample in a study of blood T cell repertoires in COVID-19. Data came from immunoSEQ multiplex PCR; TCRdb stores just in-frame clones and leaves some out. Altogether approximately 250,000 clones are present, 83% being singletons, with the ten largest covering around 5.5%. The material sequenced was peripheral blood. The receptors shown here come from a human donor in a cohort sampled during active COVID-19.

This clone was picked up one time. The V and J genes are TRBV5-6 and TRBJ2-5; 8 bases line up with TRBD2. From germline, CDR1 is SGHDT and CDR2 YYEEEE. With 3 bases clipped from V and 3 bases from J, the junction kept 7 bases outside the gene matches. CDR3 length: 15 amino acids. CDR3 bases: TGTGCCAGCAGCTCCCCCGGGACTAGTAAAGAGACCCAGTACTTC. It is translated as CASSSPGTSKETQYF.

This clone has more than one count but fewer than ten. V and J are TRBV27 and TRBJ2-2; D unclear. The CDR3 covers 14 residues. V lost 3 bases to trimming and J lost 3 bases, with 8 bases between them. Germline V gives CDR1 MNHEY, CDR2 SMNVEV (reference sequence). CDR3 nucleotides: TGTGCCAGCAGTTTGCAGTACGACACCGGGGAGCTGTTTTTT. Protein: CASSLQYDTGELFF.

This clone came up once. The chain couples TRBV5-1 to TRBJ2-7, with 13 bases that match TRBD2. The germline V gene has CDR1 SGHRS and CDR2 YFSETQ. The V gene end was trimmed by 3 bases and the J gene end by 1 base; junction bases not matched to a gene: 4. The CDR3 runs to 16 residues. The DNA for the CDR3 is TGCGCCAGCAGCTGGGGACTAGCGGGAAATTCCTACGAGCAGTACTTC. Translating it yields CASSWGLAGNSYEQYF.

The chain joins TRBV6-5 to TRBJ1-2; 12 bases align to TRBD1. Germline CDR1 is MNHEY and CDR2 is SVGAGI. CDR3 length: 16 amino acids. V dropped 0 bases and J dropped 5; count of bases not matched to a gene: 4. The CDR3 sequence is CASSYSKGQGAYGYTF. The DNA for the CDR3 is TGTGCCAGCAGTTACTCGAAGGGACAGGGGGCATATGGCTACACCTTC.

The genes are TRBV15 and TRBJ1-2; 7 bases align to TRBD1. The CDR3 extends over 15 amino acids. V gave up 5 bases and J gave up 4 bases; unmatched junction bases: 10. Germline V gives CDR1 LNHNV, CDR2 YYDKDF (reference sequence). CDR3 bases: TGTGCCACCAGCCTTTCGACAGGGACCGTCTATGGCTACACCTTC. Protein: CATSLSTGTVYGYTF.

This chain connects TRBV5-4 to TRBJ2-1, with 9 bases that match TRBD2. Germline V gene sequence: CDR1 SGHNT, CDR2 YYREEE (reference sequence). Germline trimming cut 6 bases from V and 5 bases from J; bases unmatched to any gene: 9. The CDR3 loop spans 15 amino acids. CDR3 in amino acids: CASTLEREAHNEQFF. DNA of the CDR3: TGTGCCAGCACCCTTGAGCGGGAGGCCCACAATGAGCAGTTCTTC. Full variable domain (missing parts from reference TRBV5-4 and TRBJ2-1): ETGVTQSPTHLIKTRGQQVTLRCSSQSGHNTVSWYQQALGQGPQFIFQYYREEENGRGNFPPRFSGLQFPNYSSELNVNALELDDSALYLCASTLEREAHNEQFFGPGTRLTVL.

This rearrangement joins TRBV6-4 to TRBJ1-1; the D is unclear. This CDR3 is 13 amino acids long. Germline-derived CDR1 and CDR2 are MRHNA and SNTAGT. Trimming stripped 3 bases from V and 3 bases from J, with 8 bases between. The DNA of the CDR3 is TGTGCCAGCAGTGAGCAGGAGGACACTGAAGCTTTCTTT. It codes for CASSEQEDTEAFF.

Notes on this clone: At one end, the junction sequence differs from germline, possibly due to a read error. This rearrangement joins TRBV7-7 to TRBJ2-2; 10 bases are a match to TRBD1. The CDR3 contains 18 residues. Germline V lookup: CDR1 SSHAT, CDR2 FNYEAQ (reference sequence). The CDR3, as DNA: TGTGCTAGCAGCTTAGAGTCAATGCGAGGACAGGGGGCCGGGGAGCTGTTTTTT. The encoded protein is CASSLESMRGQGAGELFF.

V usage is TRBV27 and J usage is TRBJ1-1; D perhaps matches TRBD1 (5 bases). The CDR3 has 17 amino acids. V shed 6 bases and J shed 3 bases, with 23 bases lying between them. Looked up from germline, CDR1 is MNHEY and CDR2 is SMNVEV (reference sequence). The CDR3 region has the DNA TGTGCCAGCAGAGCTGCGGGGGGGGATCTATGGGACACTGAAGCTTTCTTT. This translates into CASRAAGGDLWDTEAFF.

The genes are TRBV9 and TRBJ2-7, with a weak D call TRBD1 (5 bases). V shed 4 bases and J shed 5 bases, with 16 bases lying between them. Germline V gene sequence: CDR1 SGDLS, CDR2 YYNGEE. The CDR3 has 14 amino acids. The CDR3 nucleotides read TGTGCCAGCAGCATCAGGGTGGATTACCACGAGCAGTACTTC. Protein product: CASSIRVDYHEQYF.

The chain joins TRBV28 to TRBJ2-7; 14 nucleotides align to TRBD2. The V and J ends lost 6 bases and 4 bases, in that order; junction bases with no gene match: 2. CDR3 length: 14 residues. Germline CDR1 and CDR2: MDHEN and SYDVKM. The DNA of the CDR3 is TGTGCCAGCAGCCGGACTAGCGGGAGGTACGAGCAGTACTTC. This gives the protein CASSRTSGRYEQYF.

This clone was seen only a few times. The chain has TRBV29-1 and TRBJ2-7; 15 bases are a match to TRBD2. Per germline, CDR1 SQVTM and CDR2 ANQGSEA. The CDR3 runs 16 residues. The V gene end was trimmed by 6 bases and the J gene end by 0 bases; junction bases not matched to a gene: 6. The CDR3: CSVGLAGGPASYEQYF. The DNA for the CDR3 is TGCAGCGTCGGACTAGCGGGAGGGCCCGCCTCCTACGAGCAGTACTTC.

V gene TRBV6-4 combines with J gene TRBJ2-3; 9 nucleotides agree with TRBD1. With V trimmed by 4 bases and J by 4 bases, 6 bases remained unmatched. This CDR3 comprises 15 residues. The germline CDR1 and CDR2 sequences are MRHNA and SNTAGT. The CDR3 coding sequence is TGTGCCAGCAGTGTCCTCGGGACAGGGTCAGATACGCAGTATTTT. Translating gives CASSVLGTGSDTQYF.

This sequence joins TRBV5-1 and TRBJ1-3; possibly TRBD1 for D (5 bases). The V end was cut by 0 bases, the J end by 9 bases, with 16 bases between. Per the germline V gene, CDR1 is SGHRS and CDR2 is YFSETQ. This CDR3 is 15 amino acids long. Here the CDR3 DNA reads TGCGCCAGCAGCTTGGCCGGGCTTGCCGGGGGCACCATATATTTT. This encodes CASSLAGLAGGTIYF.

CDR3 protein: CASSQDGGRLIYEQYF. CDR3 DNA sequence: TGTGCCAGCAGCCAAGATGGTGGCCGATTAATCTACGAGCAGTACTTC. This rearrangement joins TRBV3-1 (or the pseudogene TRBV3-2) to TRBJ2-7; unclear D gene. The ends were cut back, 0 bases at V and 3 bases at J, with 15 bases in the middle. Per the germline V gene, CDR1 is LGHDT and CDR2 is YNNKEL (reference sequence). The CDR3 is made up of 16 amino acids.

The rearrangement uses TRBV19 and TRBJ2-6; weak D call: TRBD1 (6 bases). The CDR3 has 15 residues. The V end lost 6 bases, the J end lost 4 bases, and 13 bases lay between the germline ends. Germline V gene data show CDR1 as LNHDA and CDR2 as SQIVND (reference sequence). The CDR3: CASRVTGPGANVLTF. CDR3 in DNA: TGTGCCAGTAGGGTTACAGGGCCCGGGGCCAACGTCCTGACTTTC.

The chain recombines TRBV3-1 (or the pseudogene TRBV3-2) with TRBJ2-1, with D possibly matching TRBD2 (5 bases). V was pared by 3 bases and J by 0 bases, with 9 bases between. Per germline, CDR1 LGHDT and CDR2 YNNKEL (reference sequence). The CDR3 has 15 amino acids. The CDR3 sequence is CASSQRASSYNEQFF. In DNA, the CDR3 is TGTGCCAGCAGCCAGAGGGCGAGCTCCTACAATGAGCAGTTCTTC.